Presented here are 11 T cell receptor beta chains from one specimen sequenced in a study of blood T cell repertoires in COVID-19. The data were produced by immunoSEQ multiplex PCR, yet TCRdb's version contains in-frame clones alone and is incomplete. The sample has roughly 250,000 clones, roughly 82% seen once; the top ten hold 4% to 6%. What was sequenced was peripheral blood. The source is an elderly woman with active or convalescent COVID-19.

This sequence joins TRBV7-2 and TRBJ1-4; D is uncertain. Per germline, CDR1 SGHTA and CDR2 FQGNSA. This CDR3 comprises 16 residues. The ends were cut back, 4 bases at V and 4 bases at J, with 16 bases in the middle. The CDR3 reads CASSSLPEGFNEKLFF. DNA for the CDR3: TGTGCCAGCAGCTCCCTCCCGGAGGGTTTTAATGAAAAACTGTTTTTT.

This chain links TRBV7-2 with TRBJ2-5; 8 nucleotides align to TRBD2. The ends lost 5 bases at V and 3 bases at J; junction bases unmatched: 5. The CDR3 has 14 residues. Germline-derived CDR1 and CDR2 are SGHTA and FQGNSA. Here the CDR3 DNA reads TGTGCCAGCAGCCCCGGGGGGGCGGAAGAGACCCAGTACTTC. The encoded protein is CASSPGGAEETQYF. The variable domain in full, with the rest retrieved from reference TRBV7-2 and TRBJ2-5, is GAGVSQSPSNKVTEKGKDVELRCDPISGHTALYWYRQSLGQGLEFLIYFQGNSAPDKSGLPSDRFSAERTGGSVSTLTIQRTQQEDSAVYLCASSPGGAEETQYFGPGTRLLVL.

The genes are TRBV7-9 and TRBJ1-4; TRBD1 matches 7 bases. The CDR3 is 17 amino acids. Germline V gene sequence: CDR1 SEHNR, CDR2 FQNEAQ (reference sequence). Germline trimming cut 0 bases from V and 5 bases from J; bases unmatched to any gene: 9. In nucleotides, the CDR3 is TGTGCCAGCAGCTTAGCGACACCGGGACAGTTAAATGAAAAACTGTTTTTT. Amino acid sequence: CASSLATPGQLNEKLFF.

The chain joins TRBV6-5 to TRBJ2-3, with 10 bases fitting TRBD1. There are 15 residues in the CDR3. CDR1 is MNHEY and CDR2 is SVGAGI in the germline V gene. The V gene end was trimmed by 9 bases and the J gene end by 2 bases; junction bases not matched to a gene: 8. CDR3 nucleotides: TGTGCCAGTAGCCGGACAGGGGGTGCCACAGATACGCAGTATTTT. Translated, it gives CASSRTGGATDTQYF.

The chain employs TRBV7-8 and TRBJ2-1; possible D gene TRBD1, 5 bases. V was cut by 5 bases and J by 9 bases, with 14 bases left in between. Germline V gene lookup returns CDR1 SGHVS and CDR2 FQNEAQ. The length of the CDR3 is 13 residues. The CDR3 DNA is TGTGCCAGCAGCCCACAGGTGTTGGGTGAGCAGTTCTTC. The encoded protein is CASSPQVLGEQFF.

V and J are TRBV3-1 (or the pseudogene TRBV3-2) and TRBJ1-6; perhaps TRBD1 as D (6 bases). This CDR3 has 15 residues. Germline-derived CDR1 and CDR2 are LGHDT and YNNKEL (reference sequence). Trimming left V 6 bases short and J 6 bases short, with 15 bases between. The CDR3 nucleotides are TGTGCCAGCAGGAGCGTGGGGGGGGCTAATTCACCCCTCCACTTT. The encoded protein is CASRSVGGANSPLHF.

The chain employs TRBV7-2 and TRBJ2-2; D unresolved. The germline V gene has CDR1 SGHTA and CDR2 FQGNSA. V was pared by 7 bases and J by 3 bases, with 15 bases between. CDR3 length equals 15 residues. CDR3 loop: CASTLTVTDTGELFF. The DNA of the CDR3 is TGTGCCAGCACCCTTACGGTAACCGACACCGGGGAGCTGTTTTTT.

The V gene is TRBV19, the J gene TRBJ1-5; 10 nucleotides line up with TRBD1. The junction had 8 bases not matched to a gene; V was cut back by 6 bases and J by 6 bases. CDR1 LNHDA and CDR2 SQIVND come from the germline V gene (reference sequence). The CDR3 extends over 15 amino acids. CDR3 region: CASRSTGGRGQPQHF. The DNA for the CDR3 is TGTGCCAGTAGGTCGACAGGGGGCAGGGGTCAGCCCCAGCATTTT.

The chain carries TRBV7-9 and TRBJ2-1; no reliable D call. Germline-derived CDR1 and CDR2 are SEHNR and FQNEAQ (reference sequence). V lost 2 bases to trimming and J lost 14 bases, with 10 bases between them. The CDR3 covers 11 residues. CDR3 coding DNA: TGTGCCAGCAGCTTATTGTTCCCAAAGTTCTTC. This sequence encodes CASSLLFPKFF.

This clone was observed a single time. The chain uses TRBV18 and TRBJ2-7, with 8 bases identical to TRBD1. The J segment lost 7 bases and the V segment lost 6 bases, leaving 8 bases of the junction unmatched. Per germline, CDR1 KGHSH and CDR2 LQKENI. CDR3 size: 13 residues. CDR3 region: CASSLDRAREQYF. In DNA, the CDR3 is TGTGCCAGCTCTCTGGACAGGGCAAGGGAGCAGTACTTC. The full variable domain, in which reference TRBV18 and TRBJ2-7 provide the parts outside the CDR3, is NAGVMQNPRHLVRRRGQEARLRCSPMKGHSHVYWYRQLPEEGLKFMVYLQKENIIDESGMPKERFSAEFPKEGPSILRIQQVVRGDSAAYFCASSLDRAREQYFGPGTRLTVT.

The genes are TRBV12-3 or TRBV12-4 and TRBJ2-1, with D perhaps TRBD1 (6 bases). The CDR3 sequence is 12 residues long. V lost 6 bases to trimming and J lost 13 bases, with 16 bases between them. The CDR3 DNA sequence: TGTGCCAGCAGCCTGCAAGGACAGAGACAGTTCTTC. Amino acids: CASSLQGQRQFF.